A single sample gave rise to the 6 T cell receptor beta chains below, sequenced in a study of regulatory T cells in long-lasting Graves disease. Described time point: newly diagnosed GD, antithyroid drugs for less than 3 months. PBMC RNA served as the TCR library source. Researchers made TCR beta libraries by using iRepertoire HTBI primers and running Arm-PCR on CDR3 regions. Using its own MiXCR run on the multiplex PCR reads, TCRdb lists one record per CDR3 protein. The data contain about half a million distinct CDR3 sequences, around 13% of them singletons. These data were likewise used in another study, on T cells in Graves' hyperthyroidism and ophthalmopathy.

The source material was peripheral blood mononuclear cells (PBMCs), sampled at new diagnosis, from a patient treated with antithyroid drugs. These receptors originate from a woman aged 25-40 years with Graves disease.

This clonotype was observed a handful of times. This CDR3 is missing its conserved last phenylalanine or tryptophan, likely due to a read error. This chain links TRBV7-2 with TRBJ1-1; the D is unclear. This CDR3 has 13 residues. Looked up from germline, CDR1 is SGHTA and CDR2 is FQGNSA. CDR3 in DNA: TGTGCCAACAGCTCAGGTGGAGGCACTGAAGCTTTCCTT. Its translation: CANSSGGGTEAFL.

The CDR3 coding sequence is TGTGCCAGCAGCTTAATGGGACCGGGGTTTGGGGCTTTCTTT. Its translation: CASSLMGPGFGAFF. This sequence joins TRBV7-8 and TRBJ1-1; D perhaps matches TRBD1 (5 bases). V lost 2 bases, J lost 11 bases, and 18 bases lay in between. Per germline, CDR1 SGHVS and CDR2 FQNEAQ. The CDR3 extends over 14 amino acids. Using reference TRBV7-8 and TRBJ1-1 for the parts outside the CDR3, the full variable domain is GAGVSQSPRYKVAKRGQDVALRCDPISGHVSLFWYQQALGQGPEFLTYFQNEAQLDKSGLPSDRFFAERPEGSVSTLKIQRTQQEDSAVYLCASSLMGPGFGAFFGQGTRLTVV.

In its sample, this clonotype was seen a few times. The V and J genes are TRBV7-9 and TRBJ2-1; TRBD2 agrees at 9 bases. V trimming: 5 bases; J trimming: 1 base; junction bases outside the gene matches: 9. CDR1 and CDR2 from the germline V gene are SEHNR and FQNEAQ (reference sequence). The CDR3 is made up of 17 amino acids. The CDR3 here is CASSTRLAEPSYNEQFF. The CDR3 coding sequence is TGTGCCAGCAGCACCCGACTAGCGGAGCCGTCCTACAATGAGCAGTTCTTC. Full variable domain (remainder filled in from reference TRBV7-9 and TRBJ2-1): DTGVSQNPRHKITKRGQNVTFRCDPISEHNRLYWYRQTLGQGPEFLTYFQNEAQLEKSRLLSDRFSAERPKGSFSTLEIQRTEQGDSAMYLCASSTRLAEPSYNEQFFGPGTRLTVL.

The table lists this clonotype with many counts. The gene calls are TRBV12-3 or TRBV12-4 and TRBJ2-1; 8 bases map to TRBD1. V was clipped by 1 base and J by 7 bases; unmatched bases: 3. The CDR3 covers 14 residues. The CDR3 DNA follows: TGTGCCAGCAGTTTAGGAGACAGGGGAAATGAGCAGTTCTTC. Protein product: CASSLGDRGNEQFF.

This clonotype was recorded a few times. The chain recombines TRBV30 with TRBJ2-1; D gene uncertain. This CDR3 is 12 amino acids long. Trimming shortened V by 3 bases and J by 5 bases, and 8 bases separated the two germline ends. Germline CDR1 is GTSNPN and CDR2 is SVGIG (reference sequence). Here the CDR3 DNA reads TGTGCCTGGAGCAGGACCAACAATGAGCAGTTCTTC. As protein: CAWSRTNNEQFF.

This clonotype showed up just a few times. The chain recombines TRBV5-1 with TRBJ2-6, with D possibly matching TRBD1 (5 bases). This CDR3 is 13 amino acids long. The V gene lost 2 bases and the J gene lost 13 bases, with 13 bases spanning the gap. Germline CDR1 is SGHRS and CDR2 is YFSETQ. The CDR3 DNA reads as TGCGCCAGCAGCTTCGGACAAACAGAGGTCCTGACTTTC. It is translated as CASSFGQTEVLTF. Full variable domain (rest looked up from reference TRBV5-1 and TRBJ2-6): KAGVTQTPRYLIKTRGQQVTLSCSPISGHRSVSWYQQTPGQGLQFLFEYFSETQRNKGNFPGRFSGRQFSNSRSEMNVSTLELGDSALYLCASSFGQTEVLTFGAGSRLTVL.